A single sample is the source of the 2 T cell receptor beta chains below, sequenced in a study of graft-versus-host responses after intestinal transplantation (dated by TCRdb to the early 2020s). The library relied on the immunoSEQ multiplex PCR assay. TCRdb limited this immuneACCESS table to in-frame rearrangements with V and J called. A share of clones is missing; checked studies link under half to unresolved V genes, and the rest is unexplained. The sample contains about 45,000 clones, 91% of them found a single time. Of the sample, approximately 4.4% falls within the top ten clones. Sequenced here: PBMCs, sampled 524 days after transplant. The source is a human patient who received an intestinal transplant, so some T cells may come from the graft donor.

The CDR3 here is CASSAGFMNTEAFF. In nucleotides, the CDR3 is TGCGCCAGCAGCGCAGGGTTCATGAACACTGAAGCTTTCTTT. The rearrangement uses TRBV5-1 and TRBJ1-1, with a tentative D call TRBD1 (5 bases). V gave up 4 bases and J gave up 0 bases, with 10 bases separating them. The CDR3 loop spans 14 amino acids. Germline lookup yields CDR1 SGHRS and CDR2 YFSETQ.

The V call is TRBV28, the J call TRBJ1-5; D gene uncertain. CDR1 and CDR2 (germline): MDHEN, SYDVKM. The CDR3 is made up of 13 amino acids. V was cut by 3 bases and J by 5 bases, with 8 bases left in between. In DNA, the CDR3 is TGTGCCAGCAGTTTTACCCCGGATCAGCCCCAGCATTTT. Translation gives CASSFTPDQPQHF. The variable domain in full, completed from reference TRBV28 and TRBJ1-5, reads DVKVTQSSRYLVKRTGEKVFLECVQDMDHENMFWYRQDPGLGLRLIYFSYDVKMKEKGDIPEGYSVSREKKERFSLILESASTNQTSMYLCASSFTPDQPQHFGDGTRLSIL.